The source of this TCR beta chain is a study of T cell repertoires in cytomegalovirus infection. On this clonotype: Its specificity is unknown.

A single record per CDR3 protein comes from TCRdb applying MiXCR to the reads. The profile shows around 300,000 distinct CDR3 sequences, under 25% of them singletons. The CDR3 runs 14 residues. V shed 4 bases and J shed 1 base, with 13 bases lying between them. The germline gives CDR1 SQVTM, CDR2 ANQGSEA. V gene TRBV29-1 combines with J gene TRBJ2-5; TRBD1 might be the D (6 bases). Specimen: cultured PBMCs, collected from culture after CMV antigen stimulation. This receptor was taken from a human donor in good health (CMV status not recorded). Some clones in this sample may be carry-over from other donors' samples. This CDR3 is CSVGVGTLQETQYF. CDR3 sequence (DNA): TGCAGCGTTGGGGTGGGGACACTCCAAGAGACCCAGTACTTC.